This T cell receptor (beta chain) was retrieved from a study of shared clonotypes between healthy human individuals. Findings and caveats of the study: Investigators collected only blood, and repertoires in tissues likely differ.

TCRdb's table, derived via immunoSEQ multiplex PCR, lists solely in-frame clones and lacks some. The table shows about 2,100,000 clones, with approximately 94% occurring only once. V was cut by 7 bases and J by 8 bases, with 21 bases left in between. CDR1 is SEHNR and CDR2 is FQNEAQ in the germline V gene (reference sequence). There are 15 residues in the CDR3. On this clone: What it recognizes is unknown.

Naive-designated CD8 cells lacked CD45RO, were positively enriched for CCR7, and omitted terminally differentiated effector memory CD45RA+ cells. This clonotype was sampled from a man younger than 35 in good health. Some clones in this sample may be carry-over from other donors' samples. Material: naive CD8+ T cells from PBMCs. The rearrangement joins TRBV7-9 to TRBJ2-1; TRBD2 is a possible D gene (7 bases). The CDR3 reads CASTTPSRGADEQFF. CDR3 nucleotides: TGTGCCAGCACCACCCCGAGTCGGGGGGCCGATGAGCAGTTCTTC.